Following are 31 T cell receptor beta chains from one sample sequenced in a study of T-cell memory formation after mild COVID-19. TCRdb used MiXCR to reprocess the 5' RACE reads, holding one entry per CDR3 protein. The sample lists roughly 49,000 distinct CDR3 sequences; roughly 27% were seen once. The sequenced material came from PBMCs or a T cell subset sorted from them (not recorded which). These receptors were obtained from a man younger than 30 who had mild COVID-19 (a few samples of this study predate the infection). Cell type and time point are not known.

This chain joins TRBV12-3 or TRBV12-4 and TRBJ1-3, with D perhaps TRBD1 (5 bases). The CDR3 contains 15 residues. V shed 6 bases and J shed 3 bases, with 15 bases lying between them. CDR3 nucleotides: TGTGCCAGCAGCCTAGGGGTTATCTTTGGAAACACCATATATTTT. Its protein is CASSLGVIFGNTIYF.

The rearrangement uses TRBV2 and TRBJ2-1; D is unclear. Trimming took 3 bases from V and 0 from J, leaving 15 bases between them. The V gene's germline CDR1 is SNHLY and CDR2 FYNNEI. The CDR3 spans 17 residues. The CDR3 is CASSEDRGSSSYNEQFF. In DNA form, the CDR3 reads TGTGCCAGCAGTGAGGATCGAGGCTCGAGCTCCTACAATGAGCAGTTCTTC.

This clonotype has a handful of counts. V is TRBV28 and J is TRBJ2-7, with 8 bases matching TRBD1. This CDR3 has 13 amino acids. Germline CDR1 reads MDHEN; CDR2 reads SYDVKM. Unmatched junction bases numbered 3, after V lost 3 bases and J lost 5 bases. The DNA for the CDR3 is TGTGCCAGCAGTTTTGACAGGGGCCACGAGCAGTACGTC. Residues: CASSFDRGHEQYV.

The V call is TRBV4-1, the J call TRBJ1-2; the D is unclear. CDR3 length: 13 residues. The V and J ends lost 1 base and 5 bases respectively, with 8 bases between them. Germline CDR1 MGHRA, CDR2 YSYEKL. The CDR3 here is CASSQVLLYGYTF. CDR3 in DNA: TGCGCCAGCAGCCAAGTCCTTCTTTATGGCTACACCTTC.

This clonotype was observed a few times. The rearrangement links TRBV7-9 to TRBJ1-4; a possible D gene is TRBD1 (5 bases). The length of the CDR3 is 14 residues. Trimming pared 4 bases from V and 5 bases from J, leaving 11 bases between. Looked up from germline, CDR1 is SEHNR and CDR2 is FQNEAQ (reference sequence). The CDR3: CASSSLEGNEKLFF. The DNA of the CDR3 is TGTGCCAGCAGCTCACTCGAGGGGAATGAAAAACTGTTTTTT.

The genes are TRBV3-1 and TRBJ2-1; D remains unclear. CDR1 and CDR2 from the germline V gene are LGHDT and YNNKEL (reference sequence). This CDR3 region has 17 residues. Deletions cut 0 bases from V and 5 bases from J, with 17 bases between. The CDR3 reads CASSQELSGFLDNEQFF. CDR3 in DNA: TGTGCCAGCAGCCAAGAGTTGTCGGGCTTCTTGGACAATGAGCAGTTCTTC.

This chain connects TRBV5-6 to TRBJ2-7; no firm D call. CDR3 length: 12 residues. V shed 4 bases and J shed 6 bases, with 11 bases lying between them. Germline lookup yields CDR1 SGHDT and CDR2 YYEEEE. CDR3 residues: CASSPVVGEQYF. Written as DNA, the CDR3 is TGTGCCAGCAGCCCCGTAGTGGGCGAGCAGTACTTC.

This clonotype appeared a few times. The J gene is TRBJ2-7, the V gene TRBV5-6; D uncertain. The CDR3 is 15 residues long. Germline V CDR1 and CDR2: SGHDT, YYEEEE. The V end was cut by 4 bases, the J end by 1 base, with 15 bases between. CDR3 sequence: CASSPDRALSYEQYF. The CDR3 DNA reads TGTGCCAGCAGCCCGGACCGGGCGTTATCCTACGAGCAGTACTTC.

V and J are TRBV29-1 and TRBJ2-7; no clear D gene. Trimming stripped 3 bases from V and 2 bases from J, with 20 bases between. This CDR3 has 16 amino acids. Germline CDR1 and CDR2: SQVTM and ANQGSEA. The CDR3 nucleotides read TGCAGCGTTGAGGGCCCAGTACGTCCTGGGACCTACGAGCAGTACTTC. This codes for CSVEGPVRPGTYEQYF.

This clonotype was observed a handful of times. The gene calls are TRBV6-5 and TRBJ1-2, with a tentative D call TRBD1 (5 bases). Trimming left V 6 bases short and J 3 bases short, with 17 bases between. CDR1 and CDR2 (germline): MNHEY, SVGAGI. CDR3 length equals 15 residues. The chain's CDR3 is CASSLRKRGDYGYTF. CDR3 sequence (DNA): TGTGCCAGCAGCCTAAGAAAGCGAGGGGACTATGGCTACACCTTC.

This clonotype has only a few counts. This sequence joins TRBV20-1 and TRBJ2-3; D call uncertain. The CDR3 has 15 residues. Trimming removed 6 bases from V and 0 bases from J, with 16 bases in between. The germline V gene has CDR1 DFQATT and CDR2 SNEGSKA (reference sequence). This CDR3 is CSAQTGVTSTDTQYF. In nucleotides, the CDR3 is TGCAGTGCCCAAACTGGGGTAACTAGCACAGATACGCAGTATTTT.

This clonotype occurred a few times. The rearrangement links TRBV29-1 to TRBJ2-7; D is perhaps TRBD1 (6 bases). Germline loops: CDR1 SQVTM, CDR2 ANQGSEA. This CDR3 is 12 amino acids long. V dropped 7 bases and J dropped 3 bases, with 13 bases sitting between them. CDR3 loop: CSALRDNYEQYF. The CDR3 nucleotides read TGCAGCGCGCTTCGGGACAACTACGAGCAGTACTTC.

On this clonotype itself: This may come from a read error, since a much larger clone is one base off. The V gene is TRBV5-1, the J gene TRBJ2-3; unclear D gene. The germline V gene has CDR1 SGHRS and CDR2 YFSETQ. CDR3 length: 13 residues. Trimming removed 5 bases from V and 0 bases from J, with 7 bases in between. CDR3 in DNA: TGCGCCAGCAGGACGGACAGCACAGATACGCAGTATTTT. Protein sequence: CASRTDSTDTQYF.

In its sample, this clonotype was seen many times. Just one base apart from a much larger clone, this may be a read error. The chain has TRBV4-1 and TRBJ1-1; the D is unclear. The CDR3 covers 13 residues. The V gene lost 0 bases and the J gene lost 1 base, with 3 bases spanning the gap. Germline V gene data show CDR1 as MGHRA and CDR2 as YSYEKL. CDR3 in DNA: TGCGCCAGCAGCCAAGACGGGAACACTGAAGCTTTCTTT. The encoded protein is CASSQDGNTEAFF.

This chain links TRBV12-3 or TRBV12-4 with TRBJ2-7, with 8 positions matching TRBD2. The J segment lost 6 bases and the V segment lost 2 bases, leaving 6 bases of the junction unmatched. The CDR3 is made up of 14 amino acids. The CDR3, as DNA: TGTGCCAGCAGTTTAATAGCGGGGAGGGGCGAGCAGTACTTC. Its protein product is CASSLIAGRGEQYF.

In its sample, this clonotype was seen a few times. The CDR3 loop reads CASRWGRQEAFF. The CDR3 DNA sequence: TGTGCCAGCAGATGGGGGCGGCAAGAAGCTTTCTTT. The chain is built from TRBV12-3 or TRBV12-4 and TRBJ1-1, with D perhaps TRBD1 (6 bases). This CDR3 contains 12 residues. V lost 6 bases, J lost 8 bases, and 13 bases lay in between.

The chain combines TRBV5-1 with TRBJ2-7; D is ambiguous. The CDR3 is 12 residues long. Trimming removed 4 bases from V and 6 bases from J, with 11 bases in between. The germline CDR1 and CDR2 sequences are SGHRS and YFSETQ. CDR3 sequence (DNA): TGCGCCAGCAGCCCCTACCCTGGCGAGCAGTACTTC. It codes for CASSPYPGEQYF.

This rearrangement joins TRBV7-3 to TRBJ2-1, with 10 bases that match TRBD2. There are 17 residues in the CDR3. With V trimmed by 5 bases and J by 3 bases, 10 bases remained unmatched. Germline CDR1 reads SGHTA; CDR2 reads FQGTGA. DNA of the CDR3: TGTGCCAGCAGCCCCCGGGATAGCGGGGGGTTCTACAATGAGCAGTTCTTC. It translates to CASSPRDSGGFYNEQFF.

This sequence joins TRBV6-2 or TRBV6-3 and TRBJ2-3; weak D call: TRBD2 (6 bases). Germline V gene sequence: CDR1 MNHEY, CDR2 SVGEGT. The CDR3 totals 15 residues. V shed 6 bases and J shed 0 bases, with 13 bases lying between them. CDR3 sequence reads: CASSRLAYSTDTQYF. In nucleotides, the CDR3 is TGTGCCAGCAGCCGGCTAGCGTATAGCACAGATACGCAGTATTTT.

This chain uses TRBV7-3 with TRBJ2-7; D could derive from TRBD1 or TRBD2 (6 bases each). Germline lookup yields CDR1 SGHTA and CDR2 FQGTGA. Trimming removed 2 bases from V and 5 bases from J, with 16 bases in between. The CDR3 loop spans 15 amino acids. The CDR3 DNA follows: TGTGCCAGCAGCTTATCTGGGGGGCGATTCGACGAGCAGTACTTC. Encoded protein: CASSLSGGRFDEQYF.

The chain has TRBV15 and TRBJ2-2; D remains unclear. The CDR3 sequence is 14 residues long. Trimming stripped 1 base from V and 3 bases from J, with 6 bases between. CDR1 is LNHNV, CDR2 YYDKDF, per germline (reference sequence). The CDR3 DNA reads as TGTGCCACCAGCAGAGTGACTGACACCGGGGAGCTGTTTTTT. It specifies CATSRVTDTGELFF.

V is TRBV4-1 and J is TRBJ2-7, with D unresolved. This CDR3 region has 14 residues. Trimming pared 4 bases from V and 0 bases from J, leaving 10 bases between. CDR1 MGHRA and CDR2 YSYEKL come from the germline V gene. CDR3: CASSPLVSSYEQYF. The DNA of the CDR3 is TGCGCCAGCAGCCCCCTAGTAAGCTCCTACGAGCAGTACTTC.

This clonotype came up a few times. This chain uses TRBV20-1 with TRBJ2-7, with a possible D match to TRBD2 (5 bases). CDR3 length: 15 amino acids. Germline loops: CDR1 DFQATT, CDR2 SNEGSKA (reference sequence). Trimming took off 0 bases at V and 2 bases at J, with 14 bases between the two ends. CDR3 nucleotide sequence: TGCAGTGCTAGAGATGATCTAGCAGGTCCCTACGAGCAGTACTTC. Amino acid sequence: CSARDDLAGPYEQYF.

This clonotype appeared a few times. The genes are TRBV29-1 and TRBJ2-3, with 7 bases lining up with TRBD2. Germline-derived CDR1 and CDR2 are SQVTM and ANQGSEA. V lost 0 bases, J lost 4 bases, and 13 bases stayed unmatched. CDR3 length: 17 residues. The CDR3 DNA sequence: TGCAGCGTTGAAGATCCAGCGGGGCGCCCTGCGGCAGATACGCAGTATTTT. Translating it yields CSVEDPAGRPAADTQYF.

The chain is built from TRBV9 and TRBJ2-7; 9 nucleotides align to TRBD1. Germline assignment: CDR1 SGDLS and CDR2 YYNGEE. Losses at the gene ends were 3 bases for V and 7 bases for J; bases not matched to a gene: 5. The CDR3 contains 13 residues. CDR3 sequence: CASSAYGTGEQYF. In nucleotides, the CDR3 is TGTGCCAGCAGCGCATACGGGACAGGGGAGCAGTACTTC.

This clonotype has just a few counts. J is TRBJ2-7 and V is TRBV5-1; possible D gene TRBD2, 5 bases. Trimming removed 0 bases from V and 0 bases from J, with 13 bases in between. Looked up from germline, CDR1 is SGHRS and CDR2 is YFSETQ. This CDR3 contains 16 residues. The CDR3 coding sequence is TGCGCCAGCAGCTTGGCCTGGGAGTCCCGCTCCTACGAGCAGTACTTC. Translation gives CASSLAWESRSYEQYF.

This clonotype was recorded a few times. The J gene is TRBJ1-4, the V gene TRBV6-2 or TRBV6-3, with D unresolved. V was clipped by 2 bases and J by 6 bases, with 7 bases between them. The CDR3 covers 13 residues. Germline V gene lookup returns CDR1 MNHEY and CDR2 SVGEGT. The CDR3 region has the DNA TGTGCCAGCAGTTACACCGGGCATGAAAAACTGTTTTTT. Protein product: CASSYTGHEKLFF.

Only a few counts were recorded for this clonotype. The chain recombines TRBV9 with TRBJ2-5; 10 bases map to TRBD2. Germline CDR1 is SGDLS and CDR2 is YYNGEE. With 0 bases clipped from V and 4 bases from J, the junction kept 3 bases outside the gene matches. The CDR3 totals 15 residues. In nucleotides, the CDR3 is TGTGCCAGCAGCGTAGGGGGACTAGCGCCAGAGACCCAGTACTTC. This encodes CASSVGGLAPETQYF.

This clonotype has ten or more counts. The CDR3 coding sequence is TGTGCCAGCAGTGAAGGACAGGGGCCGGGTCAGACTGAAGCTTTCTTT. Encoded protein: CASSEGQGPGQTEAFF. The V gene is TRBV6-1, the J gene TRBJ1-1, with TRBD1 matching 8 bases. Germline V gene data show CDR1 as MNHNS and CDR2 as SASEGT. The CDR3 runs 16 residues. V lost 1 base and J lost 5; bases outside the gene matches: 9.

The rearrangement links TRBV12-3 or TRBV12-4 to TRBJ1-3; D call uncertain. Between the trimmed V and J ends, which lost 2 bases and 4 bases, there was a span of 9 bases. The length of the CDR3 is 14 residues. This CDR3 is CASSLLGRGNTIYF. CDR3 DNA sequence: TGTGCCAGCAGTTTATTGGGCCGCGGAAACACCATATATTTT.

This chain links TRBV7-2 with TRBJ2-1, with D perhaps given as TRBD1 or TRBD2 (6 bases each). The germline V gene encodes CDR1 SGHTA and CDR2 FQGNSA. Trimming shortened V by 2 bases and J by 5 bases, and 13 bases separated the two germline ends. This CDR3 has 15 residues. Here the CDR3 reads CASSLYGGQHNEQFF. The CDR3 DNA reads TGTGCCAGCAGCTTATACGGGGGCCAACACAATGAGCAGTTCTTC.